This paragraph reports one TCR beta chain. The sample comes from a study of blood T cell repertoires in COVID-19. Profiling relied on immunoSEQ multiplex PCR, and the TCRdb table lists in-frame clones only, not all of them. Among about 190,000 clones listed, roughly 89% were seen once. The V end was cut by 4 bases, the J end by 1 base, with 25 bases between. There are 19 residues in the CDR3. Per germline, CDR1 MGHRA and CDR2 YSYEKL. Sequencing was done on a sample of peripheral blood. The TCR comes from a man aged 40-50 years with acute or convalescent COVID-19. The V and J genes are TRBV4-1 and TRBJ1-1; D might be TRBD1 (5 bases). The CDR3 loop is CASSRRKEPLTAPNTEAFF. The DNA for the CDR3 is TGCGCCAGCAGCCGCCGTAAAGAACCTTTGACAGCGCCGAACACTGAAGCTTTCTTT.